The entry below gives a single TCR beta chain sequence along with its context. Its target antigen remains unknown. No clone much larger than this one lies a single base away; base qualities are absent. This record comes from a study of blood T cell repertoires in COVID-19 (dated by TCRdb to about 2020). Broadly, across the study: Samples covering the acute and convalescent phases of COVID-19 were provided by collaborators in the United States, Italy and Spain. The prospective study material was composed of cDNA or gDNA derived from T cells, B-cell-depleted T cells, or PBMCs. Deeply sampled blood TCRbeta repertoires from subjects exposed to, actively infected with, or recovered from COVID-19 were included in the dataset. The repertoires were released in a freely available public database meant as a resource for research on the immune response to SARS-CoV-2. The samples were drawn from two sources: the first 160 participants of the ongoing ImmuneRACE study, and over 1,000 subjects contributed by 6 global collaborators. The sample metadata nearly always contained a de-identified subject ID, COVID-19 status, age in years and sex. Where available, HLA class I and class II types were taken from metadata supplied by the sample provider and were not determined by assay-based typing.

Findings and caveats that apply to the study as a whole: Clinical and demographic metadata were provided uncurated, with the amount varying by source and participant.

The collaborating institutions used their own protocols to collect whole blood in K2EDTA tubes. For TCRbeta analysis, collaborators shipped samples in one of three forms: frozen whole blood, isolated PBMCs, or DNA extracted from either of those sample types. The immunoSEQ Assay, a bias-controlled multiplex PCR, was used to amplify TCRbeta CDR3 regions from genomic DNA. As for the authors' bioinformatics: The number of nucleated cells in each sample was estimated by amplification of reference gene primers within the assay. Sequence reads were collapsed and filtered to measure the absolute abundance of every unique TCRbeta CDR3 rearrangement. For each sample, productive Simpson clonality was calculated as the square root of Simpson's diversity index across productive rearrangements. Here the immuneACCESS table is served through TCRdb, limited to in-frame sequences with V and J called. Missing clones are a known gap in these copies; in checked studies unresolved V genes cover under half, and the rest lacks a known reason. The D gene and trimming were derived from the DNA, and the V and J assignments and clone size from that table. This sample is represented by about 140,000 clones; about 80% of them were singletons. The biggest ten clones account for under 4.5% of the sample.

According to the germline V gene, CDR1 reads MNHEY and CDR2 reads SVGEGT. Here V drops 6 bases and J drops 6 bases, and the junction holds 16 bases not matched to any gene. The CDR3 sequence holds 18 residues, the cysteine and phenylalanine included. Of the read, only the CDR3 DNA is kept; its 54 bases are in frame from base 1. The sample consisted of peripheral blood. The chain is assembled from TRBV6-2 or TRBV6-3 and TRBJ2-1; a stretch of 11 junction bases matches TRBD2. This TCR came from a man in his 60s with acute or convalescent COVID-19. The nucleotide sequence reads TGTGCCAGCAGCCCTGGGGGCTCACTAGCGGGAGTTCTCAATGAGCAGTTCTTC. Its protein is CASSPGGSLAGVLNEQFF.